These 27 T cell receptor beta chains were sequenced from one sample in a study of T cells after posttransplantation cyclophosphamide. Busulfan-fludarabine conditioning, marrow transplant, and cyclophosphamide on days +3 and +4 were administered. The table came from immunoSEQ multiplex PCR; TCRdb's copy has only in-frame clones and leaves some out. The sample lists 2,000 to 3,000 clones, none appearing once, the ten largest making up 9.4%. The specimen was PBMCs, collected 32 days after allogeneic stem cell transplant with posttransplant cyclophosphamide. The receptors derive from a female patient in her 50s who received an allogeneic stem cell transplant from a related donor, was CMV-positive, and had no GVHD. Some T cells may be transferred from the graft donor.

This clone is judged medium-sized. The V and J genes are TRBV5-1 and TRBJ2-5; the D gene is possibly TRBD1 (5 bases). The V and J ends lost 6 bases and 2 bases respectively, with 14 bases between them. This CDR3 is built from 14 residues. The germline CDR1 and CDR2 sequences are SGHRS and YFSETQ. The CDR3 region is CASKNSGWQETQYF. In DNA, the CDR3 is TGCGCCAGCAAAAACTCAGGGTGGCAAGAGACCCAGTACTTC.

By share, this clone counts as medium-sized. This rearrangement joins TRBV9 to TRBJ2-3; 11 bases match TRBD2. Germline lookup yields CDR1 SGDLS and CDR2 YYNGEE. CDR3 length: 18 amino acids. With 4 bases clipped from V and 5 bases from J, the junction kept 15 bases outside the gene matches. Here the CDR3 reads CASSSPPRLAGMVDTQYF. The DNA for the CDR3 is TGTGCCAGCAGCTCCCCTCCTCGACTAGCGGGGATGGTAGATACGCAGTATTTT.

This clone was seen at least ten times. V and J are TRBV25-1 and TRBJ2-7; the match to TRBD2 covers 9 bases. This CDR3 contains 16 residues. Germline CDR1 reads MGHDK; CDR2 reads SYGVNS. Trimming cost V 6 bases and J 4 bases; bases outside gene matches: 13. For the CDR3, the DNA is TGTGCCAGCAGCCCAACTAGCGGGCCTGGTGGATACGAGCAGTACTTC. Translated, it gives CASSPTSGPGGYEQYF.

This clone was recorded at least ten times. CDR3 DNA sequence: TGTGCCAGCAGTGAATGGTTCGAGGGCAATCAGCCCCAGCATTTT. Protein: CASSEWFEGNQPQHF. The J gene is TRBJ1-5, the V gene TRBV6-1, with D hard to call. Germline-derived CDR1 and CDR2 are MNHNS and SASEGT. The CDR3 loop spans 15 amino acids. The germline V and J ends were trimmed by 2 bases and 2 bases, with 10 bases remaining between them.

By frequency in the sample, this clone is medium-sized. V gene TRBV10-3 combines with J gene TRBJ2-2; no definite D call. Trimming stripped 2 bases from V and 3 bases from J, with 4 bases between. This CDR3 region has 13 residues. Per the germline V gene, CDR1 is ENHRY and CDR2 is SYGVKD. CDR3 DNA sequence: TGTGCCATCAGTGAGCAGTACACCGGGGAGCTGTTTTTT. Translation gives CAISEQYTGELFF.

By share, this clone counts as medium-sized. The chain couples TRBV28 to TRBJ2-1, with 7 nucleotides matching TRBD2. Germline lookup yields CDR1 MDHEN and CDR2 SYDVKM. The CDR3 is 14 residues long. The trim removed 3 bases at V and 14 bases at J, leaving 13 bases unmatched. The CDR3 spells CASSFRPSGTDEFF. The CDR3 bases are TGTGCCAGCAGTTTTCGGCCTAGCGGAACAGATGAGTTCTTC.

This clone was detected ten times or more. This sequence joins TRBV7-8 and TRBJ2-2; 7 bases agree with TRBD1. This CDR3 contains 14 residues. Germline loops: CDR1 SGHVS, CDR2 FQNEAQ. Trimming at V came to 5 bases and at J to 1 base, leaving 1 base not matched to a gene. The CDR3 reads CASSRTGNTGELFF. CDR3 DNA: TGTGCCAGCAGCCGGACAGGGAACACCGGGGAGCTGTTTTTT.

In its sample, this clone was seen many times. The V call is TRBV18, the J call TRBJ1-2, with 7 nucleotides matching TRBD1. Trimming cost V 2 bases and J 6 bases; bases outside gene matches: 12. This CDR3 comprises 16 residues. Germline assignment: CDR1 KGHSH and CDR2 LQKENI. The CDR3 spells CASSPSGDREGNGYTF. CDR3 DNA sequence: TGTGCCAGCTCACCATCGGGCGACAGGGAAGGAAATGGCTACACCTTC.

This chain uses TRBV2 with TRBJ1-6, with 10 bases aligning to TRBD1. After removal of 8 bases from V and 6 bases from J, the junction contained 7 bases not matched to a gene. The CDR3 covers 15 residues. Per the germline V gene, CDR1 is SNHLY and CDR2 is FYNNEI. This CDR3 is CASGPRDRGNSPLHF. DNA for the CDR3: TGTGCCAGCGGTCCCCGGGACAGGGGTAATTCACCCCTCCACTTT. Using reference TRBV2 and TRBJ1-6 for the parts outside the CDR3, the full variable domain is EPEVTQTPSHQVTQMGQEVILRCVPISNHLYFYWYRQILGQKVEFLVSFYNNEISEKSEIFDDQFSVERPDGSNFTLKIRSTKLEDSAMYFCASGPRDRGNSPLHFGNGTRLTVT.

Relative to its sample, this clone is medium-sized. The genes are TRBV7-3 and TRBJ2-2, with D hard to call. Between the trimmed V and J ends, which lost 0 bases and 4 bases, there was a span of 3 bases. Per the germline V gene, CDR1 is SGHTA and CDR2 is FQGTGA. The CDR3 consists of 13 residues. In DNA, the CDR3 is TGTGCCAGCAGCTTAACTAGCACCGGGGAGCTGTTTTTT. As protein: CASSLTSTGELFF. The whole variable domain, remainder taken from reference TRBV7-3 and TRBJ2-2, is GAGVSQTPSNKVTEKGKYVELRCDPISGHTALYWYRQSLGQGPEFLIYFQGTGAADDSGLPNDRFFAVRPEGSVSTLKIQRTERGDSAVYLCASSLTSTGELFFGEGSRLTVL.

This clone has at least ten counts. This chain connects TRBV9 to TRBJ1-1; D ambiguous. The V and J ends lost 1 base and 4 bases respectively, with 11 bases between them. The length of the CDR3 is 14 residues. Germline V gene lookup returns CDR1 SGDLS and CDR2 YYNGEE. The CDR3 loop is CASSVYGSFTEAFF. The CDR3 nucleotides are TGTGCCAGCAGCGTATACGGGTCCTTCACTGAAGCTTTCTTT.

In its sample, this clone ranks as medium-sized. CDR3 DNA: TGTGCCAGCAGCCGCAGGGATCAGCCCCAGCATTTT. Encoded protein: CASSRRDQPQHF. This chain links TRBV5-8 with TRBJ1-5; possible D gene TRBD1, 5 bases. V was trimmed by 4 bases and J by 5 bases, leaving 7 bases between them. This CDR3 contains 12 residues. Germline V lookup: CDR1 SGHTS, CDR2 YDEGEE.

This clone was picked up many times. CDR3 DNA sequence: TGTGCCAGCAGCATCGATGGCAGGGACTATGGCTACACCTTC. This translates into CASSIDGRDYGYTF. The V gene is TRBV28, the J gene TRBJ1-2, with D possibly being TRBD1 (5 bases). V was pared by 6 bases and J by 3 bases, with 14 bases between. The CDR3 is made up of 14 amino acids. Germline V lookup: CDR1 MDHEN, CDR2 SYDVKM.

By proportion, this clone is medium-sized. The chain combines TRBV19 with TRBJ1-1; unclear D gene. The CDR3 has 16 amino acids. V was trimmed by 3 bases and J by 6 bases, leaving 20 bases between them. Germline V gene sequence: CDR1 LNHDA, CDR2 SQIVND (reference sequence). This chain's CDR3 is CASSIFGRSSSAEAFF. CDR3 sequence (DNA): TGTGCCAGTAGTATCTTCGGCAGGTCCTCTAGCGCTGAAGCTTTCTTT.

The rearrangement links TRBV11-3 to TRBJ2-3; the D gene is possibly TRBD2 (6 bases). CDR3 length: 13 residues. From germline, CDR1 is SGHNT and CDR2 YENEEA. Deletions cut 5 bases from V and 7 bases from J, with 13 bases between. The CDR3 sequence: CASSPPGGNTQYF. CDR3 bases: TGTGCCAGCAGCCCCCCCGGGGGAAATACGCAGTATTTT.

This clone was found many times. CDR3 in DNA: TGCGCCAGCAGGGGACTAGCGGGAAAAGAGACCCAGTACTTC. Amino acid sequence: CASRGLAGKETQYF. The chain uses TRBV5-1 and TRBJ2-5; TRBD2 matches 13 bases. Trimming took 5 bases from V and 3 from J; bases not matched to a gene: 1. Germline CDR1 reads SGHRS; CDR2 reads YFSETQ. The CDR3 consists of 14 residues.

This clone was detected ten times or more. The CDR3 sequence is CASSLPEGRGPTQNIQYF. CDR3 in DNA: TGTGCCAGCAGCTTACCCGAGGGCAGGGGACCTACCCAAAACATTCAGTACTTC. The J gene is TRBJ2-4, the V gene TRBV7-6, with D perhaps TRBD1 (6 bases). Germline CDR1 SGHVS, CDR2 FNYEAQ. The V gene lost 2 bases and the J gene lost 5 bases, with 22 bases spanning the gap. CDR3 length: 18 amino acids.

This clone qualifies as medium-sized. The chain links TRBV2 to TRBJ1-2; D may be TRBD1 (6 bases). The V and J ends lost 0 bases and 8 bases respectively, with 10 bases between them. The germline gives CDR1 SNHLY, CDR2 FYNNEI. The CDR3 is 13 amino acids. The CDR3 sequence: CASSEALQGGYTF. The CDR3 nucleotides are TGTGCCAGCAGTGAAGCGCTTCAGGGGGGCTACACCTTC. Together with reference TRBV2 and TRBJ1-2, the CDR3 gives the full variable domain: EPEVTQTPSHQVTQMGQEVILRCVPISNHLYFYWYRQILGQKVEFLVSFYNNEISEKSEIFDDQFSVERPDGSNFTLKIRSTKLEDSAMYFCASSEALQGGYTFGSGTRLTVV.

Concerning this clone itself: This may be a read error, as it is one base from a much larger clone. The V gene is TRBV9, the J gene TRBJ2-3, with a weak D call TRBD2 (5 bases). CDR3 length equals 17 residues. The germline CDR1 and CDR2 sequences are SGDLS and YYNGEE. DNA for the CDR3: TGTGCCAGCAGCGTAGCTCCAGCGGATGCCGGTTTAGATCCGCAGTATTTT. It is translated as CASSVAPADAGLDPQYF.

This clone is judged medium-sized. The chain links TRBV28 to TRBJ2-1; no reliable D call. CDR3 length: 16 residues. V was shortened by 4 bases and J by 1 base, with 14 bases between the two germline ends. Germline V CDR1 and CDR2: MDHEN, SYDVKM. CDR3 in DNA: TGTGCCAGCAGTTCATGGCAGGTCTCATCCTACAATGAGCAGTTCTTC. It is translated as CASSSWQVSSYNEQFF.

This clone is large by share. V is TRBV5-4 and J is TRBJ2-7; 12 positions agree with TRBD2. The ends lost 4 bases at V and 2 bases at J; junction bases unmatched: 4. The CDR3 contains 15 residues. Per germline, CDR1 SGHNT and CDR2 YYREEE (reference sequence). CDR3 residues: CASSRRLAGAYEQYF. The CDR3 DNA reads as TGTGCCAGCAGCCGGCGACTAGCGGGGGCCTACGAGCAGTACTTC.

There are many counts of this clone. V is TRBV19 and J is TRBJ1-5, with a possible D match to TRBD1 (5 bases). CDR1 LNHDA and CDR2 SQIVND come from the germline V gene (reference sequence). V was clipped by 4 bases and J by 5 bases, with 12 bases between them. CDR3 length equals 14 residues. The CDR3 sequence: CASSTRTKDQPQHF. CDR3 coding DNA: TGTGCCAGTAGTACACGGACAAAGGATCAGCCCCAGCATTTT.

This clone is medium-sized (0.01 to 0.1%) within its sample. The chain is built from TRBV18 and TRBJ1-1; possibly TRBD1 for D (5 bases). Germline V gives CDR1 KGHSH, CDR2 LQKENI. The CDR3 contains 14 residues. Trimming removed 2 bases at V and 5 bases at J, with 12 bases between. The CDR3 loop reads CASSPSRGGTEAFF. CDR3 DNA: TGTGCCAGCTCACCATCGAGGGGCGGTACTGAAGCTTTCTTT.

This clone was recorded at least ten times. The chain joins TRBV12-3 or TRBV12-4 to TRBJ1-1; TRBD1 matches at 8 bases. This CDR3 comprises 14 residues. The V segment lost 6 bases and the J segment 5 bases; nucleotides outside the gene matches: 8. This CDR3 is CASRDREVRTEAFF. As DNA, the CDR3 is TGTGCCAGCAGGGACAGGGAGGTGAGGACTGAAGCTTTCTTT.

This clone is categorized as medium-sized (0.01 to 0.1%). The chain combines TRBV7-2 with TRBJ1-5, with a tentative D call TRBD1 (6 bases). V lost 1 base, J lost 7 bases, and 14 bases lay in between. The germline gives CDR1 SGHTA, CDR2 FQGNSA. CDR3 length equals 15 residues. CDR3 DNA sequence: TGTGCCAGCAGCTTAGTTTGGGGGGGCGGCCAGCCCCAGCATTTT. It translates to CASSLVWGGGQPQHF.

This clone occurred many times. The V and J genes are TRBV2 and TRBJ1-2; D unclear. Per the germline V gene, CDR1 is SNHLY and CDR2 is FYNNEI. The V end was cut by 4 bases, the J end by 7 bases, with 19 bases between. CDR3 length: 15 residues. CDR3 DNA: TGTGCCAGCAGTGTATATGGTGAGACATTGGGTGGCTACACCTTC. It is translated as CASSVYGETLGGYTF.

This clone is large (0.1 to 1%) by share. Written as DNA, the CDR3 is TGTGCCAGTAGTATGGTGAGGGGTTCCGACGAGCAGTACTTC. Protein: CASSMVRGSDEQYF. J is TRBJ2-7 and V is TRBV19; D may correspond to TRBD1 or TRBD2 (5 bases each). V dropped 3 bases and J dropped 5 bases, with 14 bases sitting between them. CDR3 length: 14 amino acids. Per germline, CDR1 LNHDA and CDR2 SQIVND (reference sequence). The full variable domain, rest sourced from reference TRBV19 and TRBJ2-7, is DGGITQSPKYLFRKEGQNVTLSCEQNLNHDAMYWYRQDPGQGLRLIYYSQIVNDFQKGDIAEGYSVSREKKESFPLTVTSAQKNPTAFYLCASSMVRGSDEQYFGPGTRLTVT.